By sample fraction, the clone carrying this T cell receptor beta chain is medium-sized. Its target is not known. This entry comes from a study of glioma-infiltrating T cells. Study-level findings and limits: Non-neoplastic patients had below-expected tissue-blood divergence, while all gliomas exceeded expectation. CDR3 overlap between tissue and blood was very small.

The germline V gene encodes CDR1 LNHDA and CDR2 SQIVND (reference sequence). The CDR3 has 15 residues. The junction had 5 bases not matched to a gene; V was cut back by 5 bases and J by 2 bases. TCR alpha and beta CDR3 regions were amplified from RNA using iRepertoire nested multiplex PCR. One-step reverse transcription and amplification started from about 100-400 ng of tissue mRNA or PBMC total RNA. TCRdb re-analysed the multiplex PCR reads in MiXCR, keeping a single row per CDR3 protein. In the table there are some 10,000 distinct CDR3 sequences, about three fifths of which are singletons. This chain joins TRBV19 and TRBJ2-3; 9 positions agree with TRBD2. This receptor was identified in a human donor with low-grade glioma or glioblastoma, undergoing nonglioma brain surgery, or in good health (not recorded which). Specimen: glioma tissue, nonneoplastic brain tissue, or PBMCs (not recorded which). CDR3: CASSLGLAVTDTQYF. In nucleotides, the CDR3 is TGTGCCAGTAGTCTGGGACTAGCAGTCACAGATACGCAGTATTTT.